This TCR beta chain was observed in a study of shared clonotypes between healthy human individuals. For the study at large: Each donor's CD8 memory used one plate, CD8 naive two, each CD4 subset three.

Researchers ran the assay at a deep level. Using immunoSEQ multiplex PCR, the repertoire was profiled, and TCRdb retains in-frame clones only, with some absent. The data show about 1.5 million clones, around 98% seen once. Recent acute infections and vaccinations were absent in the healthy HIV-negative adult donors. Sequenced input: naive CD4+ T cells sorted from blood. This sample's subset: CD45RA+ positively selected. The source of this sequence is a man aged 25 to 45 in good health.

CDR3 in DNA: TGTGCCAGCAGTTTTTTTAGGTCGGGCAGCCTGACTAAAGGAGCTTTCTTT. Translated: CASSFFRSGSLTKGAFF. The V call is TRBV27, the J call TRBJ1-1, with D uncertain. This CDR3 spans 17 amino acids. V was clipped by 3 bases and J by 10 bases, with 27 bases between them. CDR1 MNHEY and CDR2 SMNVEV come from the germline V gene (reference sequence).